A single sample gave rise to the 29 T cell receptor beta chains below, sequenced in a study of blood T cells in healthy people across ages. With a J-beta primer mix and a sample-barcoded 5' primer, a second PCR ran roughly 6 to 12 cycles. A single record per CDR3 protein comes from TCRdb applying MiXCR to the 5' RACE reads. The data show approximately 700,000 distinct CDR3 sequences, around 32% seen once. Input material: blood. The receptors originated from a woman aged 80 or over in good health.

This clonotype was observed a handful of times. This chain joins TRBV20-1 and TRBJ1-2, with a weak D call TRBD1 (5 bases). Germline V gives CDR1 DFQATT, CDR2 SNEGSKA (reference sequence). The V end was cut by 3 bases, the J end by 8 bases, with 13 bases between. CDR3 length equals 12 residues. The CDR3 sequence: CSASGGWGGYTF. DNA of the CDR3: TGCAGTGCTAGCGGGGGTTGGGGAGGCTACACCTTC.

The sample holds a few counts of this clonotype. The chain carries TRBV6-5 and TRBJ1-1; D is uncertain. V dropped 7 bases and J dropped 1 base, with 10 bases sitting between them. Germline CDR1 MNHEY, CDR2 SVGAGI. This CDR3 region has 13 residues. CDR3 residues: CASNRLGNTEAFF. In nucleotides, the CDR3 is TGTGCCAGCAACCGACTAGGGAACACTGAAGCTTTCTTT.

The table lists this clonotype with many counts. This chain links TRBV5-4 with TRBJ2-1, with D possibly TRBD2 on 6 matching bases. Germline lookup yields CDR1 SGHNT and CDR2 YYREEE (reference sequence). CDR3 length: 15 residues. Trimming stripped 0 bases from V and 7 bases from J, with 14 bases between. The CDR3 spells CASSLAAGPPNEQFF. In nucleotides, the CDR3 is TGTGCCAGCAGCTTGGCGGCGGGGCCCCCGAATGAGCAGTTCTTC.

A few counts support this clonotype. The chain employs TRBV6-2 or TRBV6-3 and TRBJ1-1; 7 bases fit TRBD1. The trim removed 6 bases at V and 5 bases at J, leaving 6 bases unmatched. The CDR3 contains 13 residues. In germline, CDR1 is MNHEY, CDR2 SVGEGT. The CDR3: CASRTRQGTEAFF. CDR3 in DNA: TGTGCCAGCAGGACCAGACAGGGAACTGAAGCTTTCTTT.

The sample holds many counts of this clonotype. This sequence joins TRBV9 and TRBJ2-7; 7 positions agree with TRBD2. V gave up 0 bases and J gave up 7 bases; unmatched junction bases: 13. Germline CDR1 and CDR2: SGDLS and YYNGEE. The CDR3 totals 16 residues. CDR3 nucleotides: TGTGCCAGCAGCGTAGTCGGGGAGGGGAACCGGCGGGAGCAGTACTTC. This codes for CASSVVGEGNRREQYF. Drawing the rest from reference TRBV9 and TRBJ2-7, the complete variable domain is DSGVTQTPKHLITATGQRVTLRCSPRSGDLSVYWYQQSLDQGLQFLIQYYNGEERAKGNILERFSAQQFPDLHSELNLSSLELGDSALYFCASSVVGEGNRREQYFGPGTRLTVT.

The chain carries TRBV7-2 and TRBJ1-4; D gene uncertain. The germline V and J ends were trimmed by 5 bases and 5 bases, with 12 bases remaining between them. The CDR3 runs to 14 residues. The germline V gene has CDR1 SGHTA and CDR2 FQGNSA. DNA for the CDR3: TGTGCCAGCAGCATCAAGACGGGAAATGAAAAACTGTTTTTT. It codes for CASSIKTGNEKLFF.

In this sample, this clonotype turned up many times. The chain is built from TRBV18 and TRBJ2-5; 9 positions agree with TRBD1. The end of the DNA is better explained by TRBJ2-7, so the J call may be wrong. This CDR3 region has 13 residues. Germline assignment: CDR1 KGHSH and CDR2 LQKENI. CDR3 protein: CASSPGQGIEQYF. The CDR3 region has the DNA TGTGCCAGCTCACCAGGACAGGGGATCGAGCAGTACTTC.

With respect to this clonotype: A much larger clone differs by one base, so this may be a read error. This chain uses TRBV6-1 with TRBJ2-1; D is ambiguous. V shed 8 bases and J shed 1 base, with 18 bases lying between them. This CDR3 spans 16 amino acids. Germline CDR1 is MNHNS and CDR2 is SASEGT. This CDR3 is CASVPLRGGSYNEQFF. The DNA for the CDR3 is TGTGCCAGCGTCCCCCTCCGAGGTGGGTCCTACAATGAGCAGTTCTTC.

The chain uses TRBV7-9 and TRBJ2-7; D might be TRBD1 or TRBD2, each matching 5 bases. The germline V gene has CDR1 SEHNR and CDR2 FQNEAQ (reference sequence). The V gene lost 5 bases and the J gene lost 0 bases, with 14 bases spanning the gap. The CDR3 contains 15 residues. The CDR3 DNA is TGTGCCAGCAGCCGGGGCCAGGGAACCTCCTACGAGCAGTACTTC. Protein sequence: CASSRGQGTSYEQYF.

The chain recombines TRBV29-1 with TRBJ1-2; D gene unclear. V was pared by 7 bases and J by 8 bases, with 14 bases between. Germline loops: CDR1 SQVTM, CDR2 ANQGSEA. This CDR3 is 11 amino acids long. The CDR3 coding sequence is TGCAGCGCTGACGGACTCGCCGGCTACACCTTC. It translates to CSADGLAGYTF.

For this clonotype: This may stem from a read error, because a much larger clone lies one nucleotide away. The chain couples TRBV5-4 to TRBJ2-5; a possible D gene is TRBD2 (6 bases). Germline CDR1 is SGHNT and CDR2 is YYREEE (reference sequence). The CDR3 sequence is 15 residues long. The V and J ends lost 0 bases and 9 bases respectively, with 18 bases between them. The CDR3 sequence is CASSLDSPLGEAQYF. The CDR3, as DNA: TGTGCCAGCAGCTTGGACAGCCCCCTAGGGGAGGCCCAGTACTTC.

V and J are TRBV29-1 and TRBJ1-2; D possibly corresponds to TRBD1 (5 bases). This CDR3 spans 11 amino acids. Germline V gene data show CDR1 as SQVTM and CDR2 as ANQGSEA. Trimming took off 6 bases at V and 10 bases at J, with 15 bases between the two ends. The CDR3 spells CSVKPSGAYTF. DNA for the CDR3: TGCAGCGTGAAGCCCTCTGGGGCCTACACCTTC. The variable domain in full, with the rest retrieved from reference TRBV29-1 and TRBJ1-2, is SAVISQKPSRDICQRGTSLTIQCQVDSQVTMMFWYRQQPGQSLTLIATANQGSEATYESGFVIDKFPISRPNLTFSTLTVSNMSPEDSSIYLCSVKPSGAYTFGSGTRLTVV.

The chain links TRBV7-2 to TRBJ1-1; the D is unclear. Germline values: CDR1 SGHTA, CDR2 FQGNSA. The CDR3 is 12 amino acids. V dropped 3 bases and J dropped 12 bases, with 14 bases sitting between them. Here the CDR3 DNA reads TGTGCCAGCAGCTTCGGTGGGGAGTTGTCTTTCTTT. This sequence encodes CASSFGGELSFF.

This clonotype was seen a handful of times. CDR3 residues: CASSLEFGGLKAVYGYTF. DNA of the CDR3: TGTGCCAGCAGCTTAGAGTTTGGGGGTCTAAAAGCCGTCTATGGCTACACCTTC. The rearrangement joins TRBV11-2 to TRBJ1-2; the D gene is possibly TRBD1 (5 bases). The CDR3 contains 18 residues. The ends were cut back, 0 bases at V and 4 bases at J, with 21 bases in the middle. Germline CDR1 and CDR2: SGHAT and FQNNGV.

For this clonotype: A clone one base away is much larger, so this may be a read error. The V call is TRBV7-2, the J call TRBJ1-1, with D perhaps matching TRBD1 (5 bases). Germline-derived CDR1 and CDR2 are SGHTA and FQGNSA. The CDR3 runs 13 residues. V was trimmed by 4 bases and J by 7 bases, leaving 13 bases between them. The CDR3 region is CASSSWDGLEAFF. CDR3 DNA: TGTGCCAGCAGCTCATGGGACGGACTTGAAGCTTTCTTT.

This clonotype was seen ten or more times. The genes are TRBV7-8 and TRBJ2-7; no firm D call. V shed 5 bases and J shed 6 bases, with 14 bases lying between them. Germline loops: CDR1 SGHVS, CDR2 FQNEAQ. This CDR3 contains 13 residues. CDR3 sequence (DNA): TGTGCCAGCAGCCTTCTTGGCGCCCGCGAGCAGTACTTC. Residues: CASSLLGAREQYF.

This chain joins TRBV6-1 and TRBJ1-5; tentatively, D is TRBD1 (5 bases). Germline CDR1 is MNHNS and CDR2 is SASEGT. Trimming removed 7 bases at V and 1 base at J, with 11 bases between. The CDR3 sequence is 14 residues long. For the CDR3, the DNA is TGTGCCAGCACCCTACAGGCGAGCAATCAGCCCCAGCATTTT. Residues: CASTLQASNQPQHF.

This clonotype has at least ten counts. The V and J genes are TRBV29-1 and TRBJ2-3; D may be TRBD2 (7 bases). With 5 bases removed from V and 2 bases from J, the gap between germline ends came to 11 bases. From germline, CDR1 is SQVTM and CDR2 ANQGSEA. This CDR3 is 13 amino acids long. CDR3 in amino acids: CSVTGGFTDTQYF. In DNA, the CDR3 is TGCAGCGTTACGGGGGGCTTCACAGATACGCAGTATTTT.

At least ten counts were recorded for this clonotype. The chain has TRBV5-1 and TRBJ2-1, with 14 bases that match TRBD2. Per the germline V gene, CDR1 is SGHRS and CDR2 is YFSETQ. CDR3 length equals 18 residues. Trimming removed 4 bases from V and 3 bases from J; junction bases left unmatched: 9. The CDR3 sequence: CASSLLGTSGGLYNEQFF. The DNA for the CDR3 is TGCGCCAGCAGCCTCCTAGGGACTAGCGGGGGACTCTACAATGAGCAGTTCTTC.

This clonotype was counted ten times or more. V gene TRBV20-1 combines with J gene TRBJ2-1; 11 bases map to TRBD2. Per germline, CDR1 DFQATT and CDR2 SNEGSKA (reference sequence). The CDR3 totals 16 residues. V shed 0 bases, J shed 10 bases, and the junction held 11 bases outside the gene matches. CDR3 DNA sequence: TGCAGTGCTAGAGATCGGGCTAGCGGGGGGAGGGGGGAGCAGTTCTTC. The encoded protein is CSARDRASGGRGEQFF.

The chain links TRBV28 to TRBJ2-3; D ambiguous. V was trimmed by 5 bases and J by 5 bases, leaving 11 bases between them. The CDR3 is 13 amino acids. The germline gives CDR1 MDHEN, CDR2 SYDVKM. CDR3 region: CASSLRTRDTQYF. In DNA, the CDR3 is TGTGCCAGCAGTCTCCGGACCCGAGATACGCAGTATTTT.

This clonotype was seen repeatedly, ten times or more. J is TRBJ2-7 and V is TRBV9; D gene unclear. The CDR3 has 15 residues. Germline V gives CDR1 SGDLS, CDR2 YYNGEE. V was pared by 0 bases and J by 0 bases, with 10 bases between. The CDR3 bases are TGTGCCAGCAGCGTAGGCGCAGCTTTCTCCTACGAGCAGTACTTC. This gives the protein CASSVGAAFSYEQYF.

This clonotype was observed at least ten times. This chain connects TRBV11-2 to TRBJ2-3, with D hard to call. Germline V gene lookup returns CDR1 SGHAT and CDR2 FQNNGV. Trimming cost V 5 bases and J 4 bases, with 10 bases left between them. The CDR3 spans 13 residues. CDR3 DNA: TGTGCCAGCAGCCTCTTAAGGGCAGATACGCAGTATTTT. Its translation: CASSLLRADTQYF.

The CDR3 is CASSLVASSSYEQYF. As DNA, the CDR3 is TGTGCCAGCAGCTTAGTTGCGTCGAGCTCCTACGAGCAGTACTTC. The chain carries TRBV11-2 and TRBJ2-7; D gene unclear. CDR1 is SGHAT and CDR2 is FQNNGV in the germline V gene. CDR3 length: 15 residues. V was cut by 1 base and J by 0 bases, with 10 bases left in between. The complete variable domain, with remaining parts taken from reference TRBV11-2 and TRBJ2-7, reads EAGVAQSPRYKIIEKRQSVAFWCNPISGHATLYWYQQILGQGPKLLIQFQNNGVVDDSQLPKDRFSAERLKGVDSTLKIQPAKLEDSAVYLCASSLVASSSYEQYFGPGTRLTVT.

This clonotype was recorded a few times. V usage is TRBV11-2 and J usage is TRBJ1-4; D is undetermined. The germline CDR1 and CDR2 sequences are SGHAT and FQNNGV. Between the trimmed V and J ends, which lost 2 bases and 6 bases, there was a span of 16 bases. The CDR3 has 16 residues. The CDR3 DNA sequence: TGTGCCAGCAGCTTAAGATTAGGTAGCGTCGATGAAAAACTGTTTTTT. The encoded protein is CASSLRLGSVDEKLFF.

This chain uses TRBV6-2 or TRBV6-3 with TRBJ2-1, with TRBD2 identical over 10 bases. Trimming removed 5 bases from V and 0 bases from J; junction bases left unmatched: 7. The germline CDR1 and CDR2 sequences are MNHEY and SVGEGT. The CDR3 is made up of 17 amino acids. The CDR3 region is CASSPYLAGVSYNEQFF. The CDR3 DNA is TGTGCCAGCAGTCCTTACCTAGCGGGGGTCTCCTACAATGAGCAGTTCTTC.

As for this clonotype: At one end, the junction sequence differs from germline, possibly due to a read error. The chain joins TRBV20-1 to TRBJ1-5, with TRBD1 identical over 8 bases. This CDR3 contains 14 residues. Germline loops: CDR1 DFQATT, CDR2 SNEGSKA (reference sequence). The CDR3 region has the DNA TGCAGTGCCCGGACAGGGCTTAGCCATCAGCCCCAGCATTTT. This encodes CSARTGLSHQPQHF.

This clonotype showed up many times. The rearrangement joins TRBV7-2 to TRBJ1-5; 7 nucleotides agree with TRBD1. CDR1 is SGHTA, CDR2 FQGNSA, per germline. V lost 5 bases and J lost 6; bases outside the gene matches: 4. The CDR3 loop spans 13 amino acids. CDR3 residues: CASSDRDGQPQHF. The CDR3 region has the DNA TGTGCCAGCAGCGACAGGGATGGTCAGCCCCAGCATTTT.

This clonotype was detected only a few times. This chain uses TRBV19 with TRBJ2-7, with D possibly TRBD2 on 5 matching bases. V lost 5 bases and J lost 6, with 14 bases in between. CDR3 length: 13 amino acids. Germline V gives CDR1 LNHDA, CDR2 SQIVND (reference sequence). CDR3 nucleotide sequence: TGTGCCAGTAGTTCAAGAGCGGCAGCCGAGCAGTACTTC. Translating gives CASSSRAAAEQYF.